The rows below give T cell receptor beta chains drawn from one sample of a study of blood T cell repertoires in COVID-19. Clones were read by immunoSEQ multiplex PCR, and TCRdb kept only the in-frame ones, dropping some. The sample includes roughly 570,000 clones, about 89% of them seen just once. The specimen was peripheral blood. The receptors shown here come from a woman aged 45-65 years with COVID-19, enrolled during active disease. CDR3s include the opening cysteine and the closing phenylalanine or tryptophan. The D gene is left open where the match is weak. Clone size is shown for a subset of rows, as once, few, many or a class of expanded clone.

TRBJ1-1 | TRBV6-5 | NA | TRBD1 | TGTGCCAGCAGTACCTGGGACAGGGGAACTGAAGCTTTCTTT | CASSTWDRGTEAFF
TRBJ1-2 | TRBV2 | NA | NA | TGTGCAGGGCATCCAGGGGATGATAGCTACACCTTC | CAGHPGDDSYTF
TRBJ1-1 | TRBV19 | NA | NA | TGTGCCAGTAGTATTTTGGGAGGAGTCACTGAAGCTTTCTTT | CASSILGGVTEAFF
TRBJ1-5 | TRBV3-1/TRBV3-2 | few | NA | TGTGCCAGCAGCCAAGATGTAAATCAGCCCCAGCATTTT | CASSQDVNQPQHF
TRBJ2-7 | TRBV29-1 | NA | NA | TGCAGCGTTGCGGAGGGTTCCTACGAGCAGTACTTC | CSVAEGSYEQYF
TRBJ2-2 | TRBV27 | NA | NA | TGTGCCAGCAGTTTCCCTAGAACCGGGGAGCTGTTTTTT | CASSFPRTGELFF
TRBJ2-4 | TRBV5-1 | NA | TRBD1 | TGCGCCAGCAGACGGGACAGTTTAGCCGGAAACATTCAGTACTTC | CASRRDSLAGNIQYF
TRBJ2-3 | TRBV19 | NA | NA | TGTGCCAGTAGTATTTGGAACGGGGAAGATACGCAGTATTTT | CASSIWNGEDTQYF
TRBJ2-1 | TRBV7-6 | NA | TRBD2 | TGTGCCAGCAGCTTACCGACTAGCGGGGGCTTTTGGAATGAGCAGTTCTTC | CASSLPTSGGFWNEQFF
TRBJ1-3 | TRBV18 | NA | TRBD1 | TGTGCCAGCTCACCAATGACAGGGAGCCCTGGAAACACCATATATTTT | CASSPMTGSPGNTIYF
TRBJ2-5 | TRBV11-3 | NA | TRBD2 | TGTGCCAGCAGCCCCGGGACTAGCGGGGAGACCCAGTACTTC | CASSPGTSGETQYF
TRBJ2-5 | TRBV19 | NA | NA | TGTGCCAGTAGTGGGCTCCTCCGTGGTGACCAGTACTTC | CASSGLLRGDQYF
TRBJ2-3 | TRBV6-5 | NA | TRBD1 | TGTGCCAGCCAGGTGGGACAGGGGGTTGGAGATACGCAGTATTTT | CASQVGQGVGDTQYF
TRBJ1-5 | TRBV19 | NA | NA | TGTGCCAGTAGTATCGGTCGGGTACGAGGAGTGAGGAGCAATCAGCCCCAGCATTTT | CASSIGRVRGVRSNQPQHF
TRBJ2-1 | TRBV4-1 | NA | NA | TGCGCCAGCAGCCAAGGTCAGGGGACCTACAATGAGCAGTTCTTC | CASSQGQGTYNEQFF
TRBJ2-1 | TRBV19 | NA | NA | TGTGCCAGTAACACAGGGCCTTACAATGAGCAGTTCTTC | CASNTGPYNEQFF
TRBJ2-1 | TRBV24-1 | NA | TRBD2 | TGTGCCACCAGTGATCGTACTAGCGGGGGTTCCTACAATGAGCAGTTCTTC | CATSDRTSGGSYNEQFF
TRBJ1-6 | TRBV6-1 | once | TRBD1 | TGTGCCAGCAGTGACTGGACAGGGTCGCTTTATTCACCCCTCCACTTT | CASSDWTGSLYSPLHF
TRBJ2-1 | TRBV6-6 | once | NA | TGTGCCAGCAGTTACTCGGACTCAACCAATGAGCAGTTCTTC | CASSYSDSTNEQFF
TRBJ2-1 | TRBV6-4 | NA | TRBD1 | TGTGCCAGCAGTCAGACAGGGCGCGATGAGCAGTTCTTC | CASSQTGRDEQFF
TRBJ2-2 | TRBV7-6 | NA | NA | TGTGCCAGCAGCTTAGGCTCCGGACAAACCCCCGGGGAGCTGTTTTTT | CASSLGSGQTPGELFF
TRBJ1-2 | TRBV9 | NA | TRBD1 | TGTGCCAGCAGCGTATGGGACAGGGGACTATATGGCTACACCTTC | CASSVWDRGLYGYTF
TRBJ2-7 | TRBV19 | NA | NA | TGTGCCAGTTCTCAGGGGGGCTACGAGCAGTACTTC | CASSQGGYEQYF
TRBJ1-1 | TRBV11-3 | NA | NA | TGTGCCAGCAGCCCCAGGGGTTCTCCTGAAGCTTTCTTT | CASSPRGSPEAFF
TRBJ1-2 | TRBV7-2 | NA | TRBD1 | TGTGCCAGCAGCTTACTTGGGACAGGGGTTTTCTATGGCTACACCTTC | CASSLLGTGVFYGYTF
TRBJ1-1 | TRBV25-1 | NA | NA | TGTGCCAGCAGCGTCGGGGGAGGCACTGAAGCTTTCTTT | CASSVGGGTEAFF
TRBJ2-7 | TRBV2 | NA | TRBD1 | TGTGCCAGCAGCGGGACAGACTCTAACCGCAAGGCCTACGAGCAGTACTTC | CASSGTDSNRKAYEQYF
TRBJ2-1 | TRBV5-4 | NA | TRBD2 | TGTGCCAGCAGCCCGATCTCGAGCGGGGGGACCTCCTACAATGAGCAGTTCTTC | CASSPISSGGTSYNEQFF
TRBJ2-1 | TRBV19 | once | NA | TGTGCCAGTAGTATCGGAGGGCAGTACAATGAGCAGTTCTTC | CASSIGGQYNEQFF
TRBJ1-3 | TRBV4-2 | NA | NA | TGTGCCAGCAGCCGAGCCGAGTCCTCTGGAAACACCATATATTTT | CASSRAESSGNTIYF
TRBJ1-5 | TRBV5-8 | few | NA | TGTGCCAGCAGTTGGGGAGGGTACCCTCAGCCCCAGCATTTT | CASSWGGYPQPQHF
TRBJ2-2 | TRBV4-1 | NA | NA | TGCGCCAGCAGCTCTATCAGAGAGGGCCGGGAGCTGTTTTTT | CASSSIREGRELFF
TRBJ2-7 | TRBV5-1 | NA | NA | TGCGCCAGCAGCTTGGGCGGATGGGGGACAAACCACTACGAGCAGTACTTC | CASSLGGWGTNHYEQYF
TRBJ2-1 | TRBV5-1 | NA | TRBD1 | TGCGCCAGCAGCTTGGTAGCAGGGGGCGCGGGCAATGAGCAGTTCTTC | CASSLVAGGAGNEQFF
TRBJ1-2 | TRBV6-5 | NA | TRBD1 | TGTGCCAGCAGTTACGACCCTACAGGGGCTCAGGGCTACACCTTC | CASSYDPTGAQGYTF
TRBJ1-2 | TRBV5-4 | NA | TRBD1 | TGTGCCAGCAGTGGGACAGTCAACTATGGCTACACCTTC | CASSGTVNYGYTF
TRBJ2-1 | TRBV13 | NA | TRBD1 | TGTGCCAGCAGCTTTACAGGGGGCAGCTCCTACAATGAGCAGTTCTTC | CASSFTGGSSYNEQFF
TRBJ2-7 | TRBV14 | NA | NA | TGTGCCAGCAGCCACCGGGGACTCCTGAGCTCCTACGAGCAGTACTTC | CASSHRGLLSSYEQYF
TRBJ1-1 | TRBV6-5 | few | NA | TGTGCCAGCAGTAAGGAGGGGACCATGAACACTGAAGCTTTCTTT | CASSKEGTMNTEAFF
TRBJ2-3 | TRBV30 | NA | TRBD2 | TGTGCCTGGAGTTTTAGCGGGGGGGAAGATACGCAGTATTTT | CAWSFSGGEDTQYF
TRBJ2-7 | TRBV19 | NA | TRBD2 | TGTGCCAGTACCCCGGGGATACTAGCGGGGGCCTACGAGCAGTACTTC | CASTPGILAGAYEQYF
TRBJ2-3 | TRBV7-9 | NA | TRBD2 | TGTGCCAGCAGCTTACAGCGGGGAAGCACAGATACGCAGTATTTT | CASSLQRGSTDTQYF
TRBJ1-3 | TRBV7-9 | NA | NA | TGTGCCAGCAGCTCCACACTATCCAGCTCTGGAAACACCATATATTTT | CASSSTLSSSGNTIYF
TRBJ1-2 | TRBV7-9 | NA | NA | TGTGCCAGCAGCTTGCAGGGGCCCTATGGCTACACCTTC | CASSLQGPYGYTF
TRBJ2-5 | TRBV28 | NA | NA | TGTGCCAGCAGTTTAAGGGGTGTGGAGACCCAGTACTTC | CASSLRGVETQYF
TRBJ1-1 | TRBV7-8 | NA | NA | TGTGCCAGCAGCCCCACGAGGATCACTGAAGCTTTCTTT | CASSPTRITEAFF
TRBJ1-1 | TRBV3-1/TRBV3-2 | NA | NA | TGTGCCAGCAGCCCCTCCCCGAACACTGAAGCTTTCTTT | CASSPSPNTEAFF
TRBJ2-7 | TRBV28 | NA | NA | TGTGCCAGCACCAAAGACCGTCGACAGACCTACGAGCAGTACTTC | CASTKDRRQTYEQYF
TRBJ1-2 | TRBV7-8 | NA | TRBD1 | TGTGCCAGCAGCTTAGCGGGACAGCACTATGGCTACACCTTC | CASSLAGQHYGYTF
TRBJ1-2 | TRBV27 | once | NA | TGTGCCAGCAGTTTAGGAGAACTTTATGGCTACACCTTC | CASSLGELYGYTF
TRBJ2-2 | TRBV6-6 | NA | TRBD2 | TGTGCCAGCAGAGCCGGGACTAGATCCGGGGAGCTGTTTTTT | CASRAGTRSGELFF
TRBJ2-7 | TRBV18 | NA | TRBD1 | TGTGCCAGCTCACCTTATGGACAGGGTGACCCCTACGAGCAGTACTTC | CASSPYGQGDPYEQYF
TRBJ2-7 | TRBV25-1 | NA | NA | TGTGCCAGTAGTAAGACGCAAGGCAGGTCCGGCGAGCAGTACTTC | CASSKTQGRSGEQYF
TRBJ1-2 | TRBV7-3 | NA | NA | TGTGCCAGCAGCCCTCGGACATGCCAAAAGGGTGGCTACACCTTC | CASSPRTCQKGGYTF
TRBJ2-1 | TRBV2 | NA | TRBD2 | TGTGCCAGCACTACCCTGCCGGGACTAGTCAACAATGAGCAGTTCTTC | CASTTLPGLVNNEQFF
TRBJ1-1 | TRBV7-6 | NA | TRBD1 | TGTGCCAGCAGCTTAACGCCGACGGGGACAGGGGTCACTGAAGCTTTCTTT | CASSLTPTGTGVTEAFF
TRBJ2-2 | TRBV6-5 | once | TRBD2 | TGTGCCAGCAGGAACGCGGGGGACACCGGGGAGCTGTTTTTT | CASRNAGDTGELFF
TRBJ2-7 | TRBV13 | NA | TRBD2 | TGTGCCAGCAGCTTGCGGGGGGGCCTCTACGAGCAGTACTTC | CASSLRGGLYEQYF
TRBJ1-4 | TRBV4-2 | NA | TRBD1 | TGTGCCAGCAGCCAAGATTCATTTGGGACAGGGGAGGAAAAACTGTTTTTT | CASSQDSFGTGEEKLFF
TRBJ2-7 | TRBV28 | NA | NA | TGTGCCAGCAGTTTCGAGGCAGCCTTCTACGAGCAGTACTTC | CASSFEAAFYEQYF